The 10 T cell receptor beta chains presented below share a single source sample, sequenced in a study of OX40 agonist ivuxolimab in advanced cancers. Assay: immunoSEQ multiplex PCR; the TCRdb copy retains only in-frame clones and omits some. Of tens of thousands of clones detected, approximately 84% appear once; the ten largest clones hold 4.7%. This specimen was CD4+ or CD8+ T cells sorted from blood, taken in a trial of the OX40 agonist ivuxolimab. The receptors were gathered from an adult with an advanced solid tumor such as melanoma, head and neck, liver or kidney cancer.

CDR3 coding DNA: TGTGCCAGCAGTCAAGCGCAGGGATTCTACGAGCAGTACTTC. Residues: CASSQAQGFYEQYF. V usage is TRBV28 and J usage is TRBJ2-7; tentatively, D is TRBD1 (5 bases). The CDR3 contains 14 residues. Germline-derived CDR1 and CDR2 are MDHEN and SYDVKM. The germline V and J ends were trimmed by 5 bases and 3 bases, with 14 bases remaining between them.

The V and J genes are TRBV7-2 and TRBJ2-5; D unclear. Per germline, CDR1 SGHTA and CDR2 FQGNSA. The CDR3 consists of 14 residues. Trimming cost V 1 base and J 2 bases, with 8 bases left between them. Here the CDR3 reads CASSLGSEQETQYF. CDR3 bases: TGTGCCAGCAGCTTAGGTTCAGAACAAGAGACCCAGTACTTC.

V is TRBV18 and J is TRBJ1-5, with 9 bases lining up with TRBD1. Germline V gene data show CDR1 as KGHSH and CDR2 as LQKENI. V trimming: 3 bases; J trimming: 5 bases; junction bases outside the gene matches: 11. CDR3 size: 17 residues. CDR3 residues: CASSPSFADRGYQPQHF. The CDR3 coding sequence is TGTGCCAGCTCACCGAGTTTCGCGGACAGGGGATATCAGCCCCAGCATTTT.

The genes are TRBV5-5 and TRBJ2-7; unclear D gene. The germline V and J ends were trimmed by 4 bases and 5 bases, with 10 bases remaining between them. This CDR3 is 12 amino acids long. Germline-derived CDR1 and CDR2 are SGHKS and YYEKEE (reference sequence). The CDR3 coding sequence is TGTGCCAGCAGCCCTTACCTACACGAGCAGTACTTC. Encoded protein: CASSPYLHEQYF.

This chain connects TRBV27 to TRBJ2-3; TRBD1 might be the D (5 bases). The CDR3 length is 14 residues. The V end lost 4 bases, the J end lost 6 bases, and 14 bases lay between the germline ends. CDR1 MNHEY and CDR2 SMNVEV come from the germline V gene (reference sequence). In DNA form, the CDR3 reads TGTGCCAGCAGTTACATGATCAGGGCGGATACGCAGTATTTT. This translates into CASSYMIRADTQYF.

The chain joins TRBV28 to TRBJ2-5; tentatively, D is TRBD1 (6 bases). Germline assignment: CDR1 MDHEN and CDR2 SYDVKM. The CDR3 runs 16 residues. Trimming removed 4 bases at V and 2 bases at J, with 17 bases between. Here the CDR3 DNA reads TGTGCCAGCAGTTCGTATTTAGGGGGTCTACAAGAGACCCAGTACTTC. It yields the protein CASSSYLGGLQETQYF.

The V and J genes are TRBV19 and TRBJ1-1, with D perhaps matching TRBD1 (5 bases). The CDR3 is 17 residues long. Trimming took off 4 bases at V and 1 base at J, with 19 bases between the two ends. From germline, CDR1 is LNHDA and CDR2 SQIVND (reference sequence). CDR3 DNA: TGTGCCAGTAGTAACCCCCCGGGGGGGACGGAGAACACTGAAGCTTTCTTT. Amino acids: CASSNPPGGTENTEAFF.

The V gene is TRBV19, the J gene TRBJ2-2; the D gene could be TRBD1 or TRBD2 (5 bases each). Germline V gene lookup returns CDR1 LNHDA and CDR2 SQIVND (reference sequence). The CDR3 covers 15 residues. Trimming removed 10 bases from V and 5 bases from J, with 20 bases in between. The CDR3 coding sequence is TGTGCCACCCTGGGGGAGCCCGTTCCTACCGGGGAGCTGTTTTTT. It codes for CATLGEPVPTGELFF.

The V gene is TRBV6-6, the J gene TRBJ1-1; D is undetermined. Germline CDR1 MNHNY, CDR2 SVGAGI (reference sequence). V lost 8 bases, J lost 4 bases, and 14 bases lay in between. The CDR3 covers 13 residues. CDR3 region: CASRAPGSTEAFF. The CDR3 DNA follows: TGTGCCAGCCGGGCCCCGGGGAGCACTGAAGCTTTCTTT.

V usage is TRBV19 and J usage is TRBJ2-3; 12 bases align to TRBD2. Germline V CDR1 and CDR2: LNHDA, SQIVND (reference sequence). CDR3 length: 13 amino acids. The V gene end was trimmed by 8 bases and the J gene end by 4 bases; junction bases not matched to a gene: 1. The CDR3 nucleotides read TGTGCCAGTGGACTAGCGGGATCAGATACGCAGTATTTT. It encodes CASGLAGSDTQYF.